This section outlines one T cell receptor (beta chain) sequence together with its context. Its antigen is still unknown. This sample was taken from a study of CD8 T cells in ankylosing spondylitis. TCRdb recomputed calls from the 5' RACE reads with MiXCR, one row per CDR3 protein. The table shows approximately 400,000 distinct CDR3 sequences, with 17% occurring only once. Study conclusions and caveats: Clones tied to disease were said to be significantly enriched in matched ankylosing spondylitis synovial fluid. In ankylosing spondylitis blood, a motif of eight highly homologous TCR beta variants appeared characteristic. In peripheral blood, disease-linked CD8+ clones occurred at relatively low frequencies.

The sample was blood, either unsorted or a sorted T cell fraction (not recorded which). This receptor was taken from a male donor with ankylosing spondylitis.

The CDR3, as DNA: TGTGCCAGCAGCCCAGGGACAGGGCATAATTCACCCCTCCACTTT. It translates to CASSPGTGHNSPLHF. The rearrangement uses TRBV13 and TRBJ1-6; TRBD1 aligns across 9 bases. Losses at the gene ends were 5 bases for V and 5 bases for J; bases not matched to a gene: 4. CDR1 and CDR2 from the germline V gene are PRHDT and FYEKMQ (reference sequence). This CDR3 is 15 amino acids long.